The rows below give T cell receptor beta chains drawn from one sample of a study of human T cells and chemical hapten exposure. TCRdb reprocessed the RACE reads with MiXCR, giving one entry per CDR3 protein. The sample records about 83,000 distinct CDR3 sequences, 6% to 9% being singletons. Specimen: whole blood, collected in connection with sensitization to the hapten diphenylcyclopropenone (DPC). The source of these receptors is a woman in her twenties or thirties with alopecia areata. Some clones in this sample may be carry-over from other donors' samples. Each CDR3 is given with its conserved first and last residue. A D gene is named only where the DNA matches it firmly. Only part of the rows carry a size: once, few, many, or a class if the clone is expanded.

J	V	D	size	DNA	CDR3
TRBJ1-1	TRBV2	NA	few	TGTGCCAGCAGTGGAAACAATGAAGCTTTCTTT	CASSGNNEAFF
TRBJ2-5	TRBV27	TRBD2	NA	TGTGCCAGCAGTTTCCAGGGAGGGGAAGAGACCCAGTACTTC	CASSFQGGEETQYF
TRBJ2-5	TRBV5-6	NA	many	TGTGCCAGCAGCTTGGCATTGGGGGGACAACAAGAGACCCAGTACTTC	CASSLALGGQQETQYF
TRBJ1-4	TRBV6-1	TRBD1	NA	TGTGCCAGCGAAATGACAGGGAAGGGTGAAAAACTGTTTTTT	CASEMTGKGEKLFF
TRBJ1-1	TRBV18	TRBD1	few	TGTGCCAGCTCACGCACAGGGGGGAGGCAGACTGAAGCTTTCTTT	CASSRTGGRQTEAFF
TRBJ2-2	TRBV6-6	NA	NA	TGTGCCAGCAGCTCGGCTGGATCCGGGGAGCTGTTTTTT	CASSSAGSGELFF
TRBJ2-3	TRBV27	NA	many	TGTGCCAGCAGTGATCGACCCACAGATACGCAGTATTTT	CASSDRPTDTQYF
TRBJ2-1	TRBV6-1	NA	many	TGTGCCAGCAGTGAAGAAAGGGCAGGGTGGAATGAGCAGTTCTTC	CASSEERAGWNEQFF
TRBJ2-2	TRBV20-1	TRBD2	many	TGCAGTGCCACCCGGGGGGGCACCGGGGAGCTGTTTTTT	CSATRGGTGELFF
TRBJ1-1	TRBV7-3	TRBD1	many	TGTGCCAGCAGCTTAAACCCCCGGACAGGGGACACTGAAGCTTTCTTT	CASSLNPRTGDTEAFF
TRBJ2-3	TRBV7-9	NA	many	TGTGCCAGCAGCCAATATAGGGGCACCACAGATACGCAGTATTTT	CASSQYRGTTDTQYF
TRBJ1-5	TRBV7-2	NA	NA	TGTGCCAGCAGCTTAGGTGTGGGGCAGCCTCAGCCCCAGCATTTT	CASSLGVGQPQPQHF
TRBJ2-2	TRBV7-9	TRBD1	many	TGTGCCAGCAGCCCATGGGACAGGCCCACGAACACCGGGGAGCTGTTTTTT	CASSPWDRPTNTGELFF
TRBJ2-3	TRBV7-9	TRBD1	many	TGTGCCAGCAGCTTGGGGACAGGGTCCACAGATACGCAGTATTTT	CASSLGTGSTDTQYF
TRBJ2-7	TRBV11-2	TRBD2	NA	TGTGCCAGCAGTCACCCGACTAGCGGTATTTACGAGCAGTACTTC	CASSHPTSGIYEQYF
TRBJ2-3	TRBV3-1	NA	many	TGTGCCAGCAGCCAACTGGGGCGGGGAGGACTACCTACGCAGTATTTT	CASSQLGRGGLPTQYF
TRBJ2-6	TRBV3-1	TRBD1	many	TGTGCCAGCAGCCCCCGGACAGGAGCCTCTGGGGCCAACGTCCTGACTTTC	CASSPRTGASGANVLTF
TRBJ2-5	TRBV21-1	NA	many	TGTGCCGCCATTCTACAGGGTGGAGAAGAGACCCAGTACTTC	CAAILQGGEETQYF
TRBJ1-2	TRBV18	NA	NA	TGTGCCAGCTCACCGACGGGAGAGGGCTATGGCTACACCTTC	CASSPTGEGYGYTF
TRBJ1-2	TRBV7-9	NA	NA	TGTGCCAGCAGCTTAAGGGCGTTGGGGTCGGATCGCTACACCTTC	CASSLRALGSDRYTF
TRBJ1-2	TRBV20-1	NA	many	TGCAGTGCTCCGGTCGGCGGCTACACCTTC	CSAPVGGYTF
TRBJ1-2	TRBV10-2	NA	many	TGCGCCAGCAGGTCCCACCCTAACTATGGCTACACCTTC	CASRSHPNYGYTF
TRBJ2-3	TRBV29-1	NA	many	TGCAGCGTGGGCAGACTAGAGTCAACAGATACGCAGTATTTT	CSVGRLESTDTQYF
TRBJ1-1	TRBV20-1	NA	many	TGCAGTCCCATGGGAGAGATCACTGAAGCTTTCTTT	CSPMGEITEAFF
TRBJ1-4	TRBV10-1	NA	many	TGCGCCAGCAGTGACTTGGAAACTAATGAAAAACTGTTTTTT	CASSDLETNEKLFF
TRBJ2-1	TRBV2	NA	NA	TGTGCCAGCAGTAAAGAAGGGGGGCCGAATGAGCAGTTCTTC	CASSKEGGPNEQFF
TRBJ1-1	TRBV20-1	NA	few	TGCAGTGCTCTCGGGGACATGAACACTGAAGCTTTCTTT	CSALGDMNTEAFF
TRBJ2-3	TRBV5-6	NA	few	TGTGCCAGCAGCTGCCCTAGTACCCATACGCAGTATTTT	CASSCPSTHTQYF
TRBJ1-1	TRBV20-1	TRBD1	many	TGCAGTGCTCTGAAGACAGGGGACTCGAACACTGAAGCTTTCTTT	CSALKTGDSNTEAFF
TRBJ1-1	TRBV5-1	NA	NA	TGCGCCAGCAGCTATGAAATAGAGAGAACTGAAGCTTTCTTT	CASSYEIERTEAFF
TRBJ2-7	TRBV2	NA	NA	TGTGCCAGCAGGGCCACGAACTCCGACGAGCAGTACTTC	CASRATNSDEQYF
TRBJ2-7	TRBV7-9	NA	many	TGTGCCAGCTCCGGACGGGACCTTGAGGTGGACTTC	CASSGRDLEVDF
TRBJ2-1	TRBV12-3/TRBV12-4	NA	many	TGTGCCAGCCAGCCGCGGCGGGGAGGGGGTCTGTACAATGAGCAGTTCTTC	CASQPRRGGGLYNEQFF
TRBJ2-7	TRBV20-1	NA	many	TGCAGTGCTAGTTGGCAGGACTACGAGCAGTACTTC	CSASWQDYEQYF
TRBJ1-6	TRBV18	NA	many	TGTGCCAGCTCACCCGTACCCCCAGTGAATACTGATAATTCACCCCTCCACTTT	CASSPVPPVNTDNSPLHF
TRBJ1-2	TRBV11-2	NA	NA	TGTGCCAGCAGCTCCCGGACAGAAACTAACTATGGCTACACCTTC	CASSSRTETNYGYTF
TRBJ2-3	TRBV9	TRBD2	few	TGTGCCAGCAGCGTAGTAGGGTTAGCGGGGGCCACAGATACGCAGTATTTT	CASSVVGLAGATDTQYF
TRBJ1-4	TRBV5-4	TRBD1	many	TGTGCCAGCAGCGAGGACAGGGGCACTAATGAAAAACTGTTTTTT	CASSEDRGTNEKLFF
TRBJ2-2	TRBV14	NA	many	TGTGCCAGCAGCCAAGAGCCCGGAGTACCCGGGGAGCTGTTTTTT	CASSQEPGVPGELFF
TRBJ1-1	TRBV19	NA	NA	TGTGCCAGTATGGAGGGGAACACTGAAGCTTTCTTT	CASMEGNTEAFF
TRBJ2-7	TRBV5-1	TRBD1	NA	TGCGCCAGCAGAGCGTGGGACAGTACGGCCGGGGTCTTC	CASRAWDSTAGVF
TRBJ2-3	TRBV4-2	NA	NA	TGTGCCAGCAGCGACGTAGACGGAGATACGCAGTATTTT	CASSDVDGDTQYF
TRBJ1-4	TRBV20-1	NA	many	TGCAGTGCGGACCCGACTTCAACTAATGAAAAACTGTTTTTT	CSADPTSTNEKLFF
TRBJ1-2	TRBV20-1	NA	few	TGCAGTGCTAGAGGAGGGCGGGGCCTTAACTATGGCTACACCTTC	CSARGGRGLNYGYTF
TRBJ2-7	TRBV20-1	NA	few	TGCAGTGCCGGGGACATTTTAACCTACGAGCAGTACTTC	CSAGDILTYEQYF
TRBJ2-2	TRBV19	NA	few	TGTGCCAGTAGTATGAGGTTTACGAACACCGGGGAGCTGTTTTTT	CASSMRFTNTGELFF
TRBJ1-4	TRBV20-1	NA	many	TGCAGCGCCTCAGCCCCAACTAATGAAAAACTGTTTTTT	CSASAPTNEKLFF
TRBJ1-4	TRBV20-1	NA	many	TGCAGTGCTCGCGACAGCGGGGGAGTATGGGAAAAACTGTTTTTT	CSARDSGGVWEKLFF
TRBJ2-6	TRBV5-6	TRBD2	many	TGTGCCAGCAGCCCCCTTGGCGGGGGGATAACTGGGGCCAACGTCCTGACTTTC	CASSPLGGGITGANVLTF